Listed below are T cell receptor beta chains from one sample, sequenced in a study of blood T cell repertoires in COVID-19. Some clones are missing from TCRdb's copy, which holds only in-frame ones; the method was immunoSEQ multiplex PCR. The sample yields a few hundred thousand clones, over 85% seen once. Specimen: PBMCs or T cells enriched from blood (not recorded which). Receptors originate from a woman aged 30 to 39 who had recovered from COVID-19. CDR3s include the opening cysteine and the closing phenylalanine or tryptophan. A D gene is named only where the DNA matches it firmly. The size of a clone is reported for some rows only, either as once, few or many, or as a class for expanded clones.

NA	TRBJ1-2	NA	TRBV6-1	TGTGCCAGCAGTGAATCTATGGGGGGGGTGGATGGCTACACCTTC	CASSESMGGVDGYTF
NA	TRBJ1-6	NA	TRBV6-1	TGTGCCAGCAGTGAGGTGGGGGGGCTAAATTCACCCCTCCACTTT	CASSEVGGLNSPLHF
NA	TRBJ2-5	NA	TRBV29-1	TGCAGCGCCGGGACATCCCAAGAGACCCAGTACTTC	CSAGTSQETQYF
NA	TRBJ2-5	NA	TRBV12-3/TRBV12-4	TGTGCCAGCAGCCTCGACCTGGAGAGGGTCCAGTACTTC	CASSLDLERVQYF
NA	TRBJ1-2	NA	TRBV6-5	TGTGCCAGCACCTCGCTCCGGGGAGGCTACACCTTC	CASTSLRGGYTF
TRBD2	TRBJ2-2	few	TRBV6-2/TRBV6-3	TGTGCCAGCAGTCGTAGCGGGAGTTCTACCGGGGAGCTGTTTTTT	CASSRSGSSTGELFF
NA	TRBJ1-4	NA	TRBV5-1	TGCGCCAGCAGCTTGATCGGGTTCAACGAAAAACTGTTTTTT	CASSLIGFNEKLFF
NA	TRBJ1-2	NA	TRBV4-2	TGTGCCAGCAGCCAAGATTTCTCGCTTGGAGGGAATTATGGCTACACCTTC	CASSQDFSLGGNYGYTF
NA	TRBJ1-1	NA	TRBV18	TGTGCCAGCTCACCAGGTTCGCAGGGTTCGAACACTGAAGCTTTCTTT	CASSPGSQGSNTEAFF
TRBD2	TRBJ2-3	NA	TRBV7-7	TGTGCTAGCAGCTTGTTGCCCGGGAGGTACACAGATACGCAGTATTTT	CASSLLPGRYTDTQYF
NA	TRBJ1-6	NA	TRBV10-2	TGCGCCAGCAGTGACCTAATCGAGGGTTCACCCCTCCACTTT	CASSDLIEGSPLHF
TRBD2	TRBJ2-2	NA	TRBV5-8	TGTGCCAGCAGCATCGGGACTAGCGGGACTTCAGGGGAGCTGTTTTTT	CASSIGTSGTSGELFF
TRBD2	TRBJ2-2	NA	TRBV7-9	TGTGCCAGTCAACTAGCGGGAGAAACCGGGGAGCTGTTTTTT	CASQLAGETGELFF
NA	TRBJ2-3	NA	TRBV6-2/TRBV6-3	TGTGCCAGCAGTTACAGAGCTGGGGCAAGTAGCACAGATACGCAGTATTTT	CASSYRAGASSTDTQYF
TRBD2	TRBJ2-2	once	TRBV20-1	TGCAGTGCTAGTCGGACTAGCGGTTACACCGGGGAGCTGTTTTTT	CSASRTSGYTGELFF
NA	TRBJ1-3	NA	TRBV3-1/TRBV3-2	TGTGCCAGCAAGGACATCCAGAACACCATATATTTT	CASKDIQNTIYF
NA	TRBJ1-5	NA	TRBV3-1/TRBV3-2	TGTGCCAGCAGCCAATTAGGGGGTAGGAGCAATCAGCCCCAGCATTTT	CASSQLGGRSNQPQHF
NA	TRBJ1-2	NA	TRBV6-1	TGTGCCAGCAGTGACGTCCCAGTGGCAAACTATGGCTACACCTTC	CASSDVPVANYGYTF
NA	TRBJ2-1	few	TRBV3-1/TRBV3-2	TGTGCCAGCAGCCAAGTTTCCCCTGGAGGTGAGCAGTTCTTC	CASSQVSPGGEQFF
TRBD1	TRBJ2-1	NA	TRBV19	TGTGCCAGTAGTATGGGGACAGGGGGCTATGAGCAGTTCTTC	CASSMGTGGYEQFF
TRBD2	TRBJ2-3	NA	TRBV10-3	TGTGCCACAGCCGCTAGCGGGAGGGGAGATACGCAGTATTTT	CATAASGRGDTQYF
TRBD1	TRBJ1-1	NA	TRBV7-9	TGTGCCAGCAGCGGTACCGGGACAGGGAACACTGAAGCTTTCTTT	CASSGTGTGNTEAFF
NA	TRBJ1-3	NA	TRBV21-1	TGTGCCAGCAGCAAAATTAGGAGACAGGAGGTGGCTGGAAACACCATATATTTT	CASSKIRRQEVAGNTIYF
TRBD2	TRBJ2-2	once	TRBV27	TGTGCCAGCAGTTCCCAGACTAGCGGGCGTAACACCGGGGAGCTGTTTTTT	CASSSQTSGRNTGELFF
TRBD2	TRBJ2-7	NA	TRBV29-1	TGCAGCGGCCTCCGGGGGGAATACGAGCAGTACTTC	CSGLRGEYEQYF
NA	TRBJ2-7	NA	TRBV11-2	TGTGCCAGCAGCTTCCGGGGATACTCCTACGAGCAGTACTTC	CASSFRGYSYEQYF
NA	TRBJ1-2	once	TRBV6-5	TGTGCCAGCAGTCCAGGGCCCTATGGCTACACCTTC	CASSPGPYGYTF
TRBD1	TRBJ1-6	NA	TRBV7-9	TGTGCCAGCAGCTCCGCCCTTGTGACAGGGGGGTATAATTCACCCCTCCACTTT	CASSSALVTGGYNSPLHF
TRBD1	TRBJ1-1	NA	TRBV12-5	TGTGCTAGTGGTTCAAACCGGGACAGGGGTTATACTGAAGCTTTCTTT	CASGSNRDRGYTEAFF
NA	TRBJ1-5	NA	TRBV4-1	TGCGCCAGCAGCCCACAGGTTTTTGTGAGCAATCAGCCCCAGCATTTT	CASSPQVFVSNQPQHF
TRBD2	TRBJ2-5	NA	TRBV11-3	TGTGCCAGCAGCTCCGGGGGAGGGGTGGAGACCCAGTACTTC	CASSSGGGVETQYF
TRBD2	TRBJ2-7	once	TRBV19	TGTGCCAGTAGTATTCCCGGGACTATCTACGAGCAGTACTTC	CASSIPGTIYEQYF
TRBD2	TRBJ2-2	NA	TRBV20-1	TGCAGTGCTAGTTCTCCAGCGGGAGAGCCCACTATTCGGACCGGGGAGCTGTTTTTT	CSASSPAGEPTIRTGELFF
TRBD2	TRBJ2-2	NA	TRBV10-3	TGTGCCATCAGACCTAGCGGGGATAACACCGGGGAGCTGTTTTTT	CAIRPSGDNTGELFF
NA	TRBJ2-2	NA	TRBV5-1	TGCGCCAGCAGAGAAACCGGGACTTCTACCGGGGAGCTGTTTTTT	CASRETGTSTGELFF
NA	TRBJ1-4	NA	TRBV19	TGTGCCAGTCGTGAGACAGTAACTAATGAAAAACTGTTTTTT	CASRETVTNEKLFF
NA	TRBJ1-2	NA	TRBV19	TGTGCCAGTACCATCGGGAGGGAAAACTATGGCTACACCTTC	CASTIGRENYGYTF
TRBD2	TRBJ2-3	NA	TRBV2	TGTGCCAGCACCTGGTTAGCGGGAGTATCAGATACGCAGTATTTT	CASTWLAGVSDTQYF
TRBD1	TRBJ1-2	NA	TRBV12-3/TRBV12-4	TGTGCCACTCGGGGACAGGGTTATGGCTACACCTTC	CATRGQGYGYTF
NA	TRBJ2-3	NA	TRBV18	TGTGCCAGCTCACCGCTACCAACTCCCACAGATACGCAGTATTTT	CASSPLPTPTDTQYF
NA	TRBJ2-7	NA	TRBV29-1	TGCAGCGTCCGTAGCGGCTCCTACGAGCAGTACTTC	CSVRSGSYEQYF
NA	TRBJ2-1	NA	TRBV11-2	TGTGCCAGCAGCTTAGGAGGAGCGGGTTCCTACAATGAGCAGTTCTTC	CASSLGGAGSYNEQFF
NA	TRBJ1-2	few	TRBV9	TGTGCCAGCAGCGTTCGCTTAGCTAACTATGGCTACACCTTC	CASSVRLANYGYTF
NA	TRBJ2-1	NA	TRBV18	TGTGCCAGCTCAGAGGACAATGAGCAGTTCTTC	CASSEDNEQFF
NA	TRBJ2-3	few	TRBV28	TGTGCGGGAGGGGGGGGCACAGATACGCAGTATTTT	CAGGGGTDTQYF
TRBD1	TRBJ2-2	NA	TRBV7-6	TGTGCCAGCAGCTCCGGGACAGACTTTTCCGGGGAGCTGTTTTTT	CASSSGTDFSGELFF
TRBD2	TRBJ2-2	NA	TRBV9	TGTGCCAGCAGCGTAGATTTGTCGGGAGGGGATCGGATCGGGGAGCTGTTTTTT	CASSVDLSGGDRIGELFF
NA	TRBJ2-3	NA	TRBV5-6	TGTGCCAGCAGCCCTTTATTGGGAGGCGCCGGAAACACAGATACGCAGTATTTT	CASSPLLGGAGNTDTQYF
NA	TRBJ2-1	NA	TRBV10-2	TGCGCCAGCAGTGAGTCGAAAACGGACAGTACCTACAATGAGCAGTTCTTC	CASSESKTDSTYNEQFF
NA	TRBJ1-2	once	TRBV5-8	TGTGCCAGCACTTCGACAGGACGGTATGGCTACACCTTC	CASTSTGRYGYTF